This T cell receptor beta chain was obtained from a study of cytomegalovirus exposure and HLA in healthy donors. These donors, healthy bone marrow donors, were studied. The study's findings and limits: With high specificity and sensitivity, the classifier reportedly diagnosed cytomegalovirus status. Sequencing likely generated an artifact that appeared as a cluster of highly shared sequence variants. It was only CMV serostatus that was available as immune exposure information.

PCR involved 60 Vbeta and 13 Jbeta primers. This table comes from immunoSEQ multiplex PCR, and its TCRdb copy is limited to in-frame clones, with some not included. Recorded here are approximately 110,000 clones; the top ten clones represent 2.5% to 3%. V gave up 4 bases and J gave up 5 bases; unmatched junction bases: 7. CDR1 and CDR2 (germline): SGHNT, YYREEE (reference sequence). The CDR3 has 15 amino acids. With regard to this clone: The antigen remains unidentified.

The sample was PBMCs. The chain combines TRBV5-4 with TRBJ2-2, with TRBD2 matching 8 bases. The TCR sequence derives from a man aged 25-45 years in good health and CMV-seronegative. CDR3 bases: TGTGCCAGCAGCACCGGGACTAGAGGGACCGGGGAGCTGTTTTTT. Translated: CASSTGTRGTGELFF. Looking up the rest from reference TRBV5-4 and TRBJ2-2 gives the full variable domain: ETGVTQSPTHLIKTRGQQVTLRCSSQSGHNTVSWYQQALGQGPQFIFQYYREEENGRGNFPPRFSGLQFPNYSSELNVNALELDDSALYLCASSTGTRGTGELFFGEGSRLTVL.